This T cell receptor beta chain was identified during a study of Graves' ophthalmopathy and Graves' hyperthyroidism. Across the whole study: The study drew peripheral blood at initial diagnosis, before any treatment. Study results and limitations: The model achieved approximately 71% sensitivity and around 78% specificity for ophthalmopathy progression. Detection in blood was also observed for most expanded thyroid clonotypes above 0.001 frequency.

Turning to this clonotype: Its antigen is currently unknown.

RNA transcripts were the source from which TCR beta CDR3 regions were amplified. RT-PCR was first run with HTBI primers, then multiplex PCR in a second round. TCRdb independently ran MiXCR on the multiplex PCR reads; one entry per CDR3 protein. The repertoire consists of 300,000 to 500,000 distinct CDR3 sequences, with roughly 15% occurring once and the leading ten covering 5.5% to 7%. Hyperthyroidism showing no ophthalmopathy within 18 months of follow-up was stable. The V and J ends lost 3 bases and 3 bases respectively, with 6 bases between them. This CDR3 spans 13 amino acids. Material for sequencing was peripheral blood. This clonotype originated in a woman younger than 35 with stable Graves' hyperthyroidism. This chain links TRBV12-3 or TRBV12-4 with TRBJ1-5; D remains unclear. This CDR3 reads CASSFQANQPQHF. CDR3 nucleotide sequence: TGTGCCAGCAGTTTCCAGGCCAATCAGCCCCAGCATTTT.